The entry that follows covers one TCR beta chain sequence. The clone's antigen remains unknown. The record has no base qualities; no much larger clone is one base away. The library was obtained by the immunoSEQ multiplex PCR assay. For the multiplex PCR, a mixture combining 60 forward primers for TCR Vbeta segments and 13 reverse primers for TCR Jbeta segments was used. Amplification of the CDR3 region of rearranged TCR beta genes was performed with a multiplex PCR assay on genomic DNA. The amplified TCR beta libraries were sequenced on the Illumina HiSeq System as 87-base-pair reads. The study's own analysis went as follows. A later analysis counted about 80 million unique TCR beta chains across the 666 repertoires, and around 9.9 million of these chains were shared by at least two donors. Raw reads were error-corrected and collapsed into unique sequences by a nearest-neighbor algorithm in which closely related sequences were merged to remove PCR and sequencing errors. V, D and J gene segments were assigned by aligning CDR3 sequences to IMGT reference sequences. For a sequence to be retained, at least a six-nucleotide match to both a V gene segment and a J gene segment was required. A rearrangement was called productive if the CDR3 had no stop codons and remained in frame with V and J, and every other rearrangement was called non-productive. Following IMGT convention, CDR3 was defined as the stretch from the second conserved V-encoded cysteine up to the conserved J-encoded phenylalanine. Sequences without an unambiguous match to a single V gene segment were excluded from the earlier analysis of over 500 of the donors. An earlier analysis of roughly 590 of the donors called V segments functional above 56.7% productive rearrangements and segregating when the between-donor standard deviation exceeded 5%. A statistical classification framework was built for diagnosing cytomegalovirus status from the catalog of TCR beta chain sequences. In a later analysis, TCR nucleotide sequences were compared against IMGT/GENE-DB human TR gene sequences so that V and J genes could be assigned. The TCRdist pipeline was used in a later analysis to assign CDR3 sequences and most-parsimonious VDJ recombination scenarios. A later analysis defined each TCR beta chain by its CDR3 amino acid sequence plus V-gene family, and excluded reads lacking a unique V-gene family. As a way to deal with suspected cross-contamination and a sequencing artifact, a later analysis dropped hundreds of nucleotide sequences that were highly shared and had low generation probability. In a later analysis, a clonal expansion index for each public chain was calculated from normalized within-repertoire ranks of inferred template counts. In a later analysis, generation probabilities were computed with a VDJ recombination model fitted to out-of-frame rearrangements, and the resulting probabilities were checked against IGoR. Hypergeometric tests were used in a later analysis to score TCR-TCR, TCR-HLA and TCR-CMV co-occurrence, with a repertoire-size bias correction applied to the TCR pairs. In a later analysis, false discovery rates were estimated by permuting HLA or CMV assignments 20 times. In a later analysis, co-occurring TCRs were grouped using DBSCAN, with TCRdist sequence similarity added in when clustering inside HLA-allele-positive subsets. Repertoires with fewer than 30,000 or more than 120,000 public chains, plus five repertoires with anomalous nucleotide sharing, were excluded from co-occurrence clustering. TCRdb mirrors the immuneACCESS table, restricted to in-frame sequences. Some clones are absent from its copies; in checked studies, under half trace to an unresolved V gene, and the reason for the others is unknown. V and J calls and clone size are copied from that table; D and trimming were computed from the DNA. Here the sample has about 140,000 clones; roughly four fifths occur a single time. The leading ten clones occupy about 1.5% of the sample.

This record belongs to a study of cytomegalovirus exposure and HLA in healthy donors (dated by TCRdb to the late 2010s). About the investigation overall: According to an earlier analysis of a few hundred of the donors, some 170 million T cells yielded 117 million unique TCR beta sequences and 276 Gb of sequence data. Around 320 gigabases of sequencing data and approximately 85 million unique TCR sequences were included in an early release covering 550 to 650 HLA-typed donors. Of the approximately 400 genotyped donors, 65% to 90% were placed in the genetic ancestry cluster associated with self-reported Caucasian donors. The study aimed to test whether signatures of past pathogen exposure could be identified by cataloging public T cell receptors. The study used immunosequencing to profile the T cell repertoires of some 600 subjects and linked those repertoires to cytomegalovirus serostatus. Along with the roughly 670-subject first cohort, a separate validation cohort of over a hundred different subjects was used. To predict cytomegalovirus infection status, the study combined high-throughput TCR immunosequencing, statistical association of individual TCRs with disease status, and machine learning. To study patterns of TCR occurrence, a later analysis re-analyzed previously published TCR beta repertoires from 650 to 750 donors and added high-resolution HLA genotyping. Rather than using new phenotypic data, the later analysis identified candidate immune exposures from TCR beta sequences and from how often those sequences occurred across donors. In an earlier analysis of over 550 of the donors, high-throughput TCR beta sequencing was used to judge whether each TCR beta V gene segment behaved as functional or pseudogenic. Donor age, sex, ethnicity and CMV serostatus were compiled alongside the repertoire data. A later genetic analysis used genome-wide SNP genotypes for about three fifths of the 666 donors, treating that subset as a discovery cohort. All discovery cohort repertoires had been generated on a single sequencing platform. Both class I and class II loci were covered by HLA typing, at four-digit resolution. Typing coverage varied by locus: roughly 620-630 donors for A, B, C, DRB1 and DQB1; roughly 500 for DQA1; more than 600 for DPA1; 400 to 480 for DPB1. Four to six DR-DQ haplotypes were handled as single units for association and clustering, since linkage in the cohort was strong. On average, about 240,000 unique TCR beta nucleotide sequences were sequenced per donor among 300 to 500 genotyped donors of the cohort, with about 19% of those sequences being non-productive.

Trimming accounts for 6 bases at V and 5 bases at J, while the number of junction bases matched to no gene is 7. Taken from the germline V gene, the CDR1 and CDR2 loops are MDHEN and SYDVKM. From the cysteine through the phenylalanine, the CDR3 covers 15 amino acids. Just the 45-base CDR3 DNA is kept, in frame starting at base 1. The cohort comprised around 700 healthy bone marrow donors. At the time of sampling, every cohort member was nominally healthy, though immune exposures that went unrecorded were likely present. The donor tested CMV seropositive and was one of the 289 seropositive cohort members. Every donor gave a peripheral blood sample, and the peripheral blood mononuclear cells from that sample were used for TCR beta sequencing. The Qiagen DNeasy Blood Extraction Kit was used to extract genomic DNA from the blood cell samples. Points the paper makes about the study in general: In a later genetic analysis, a missense DCLRE1C variant was associated with V-gene and J-gene trimming of TCR beta chains, and the association was replicated in an independent cohort. The cohort was sequenced for TCR beta chains only, and without alpha or paired-chain data the features that could be detected were limited. In a later analysis, several top co-occurrence clusters were reported to appear linked to parvovirus B19, influenza, CMV and Epstein-Barr virus. A few of the identified cytomegalovirus-associated TCR beta chains were confirmed in vitro to be specific for cytomegalovirus antigens. A later analysis found that most CMV-associated TCR beta chains appeared HLA-restricted, with HLA associations seemingly driven largely by CMV exposure. A further reported finding was that TCR beta sequences accurately predicted the HLA-A and HLA-B alleles for most subjects in the first cohort. Strong co-occurrence of HLA alleles, especially DR and DQ, made assigning TCR associations to individual alleles difficult. Linkage disequilibrium might explain the correlated functional status among segregating V segments, but an unknown experimental factor could not be ruled out. The authors suggested that the approach could potentially be extended to other disease states and immunological phenotypes. A cluster of highly shared sequence variants was judged likely to represent a technical artifact of the sequencing pipeline. While some public TCRs were present in many individuals, most TCR sequences turned up only very rarely across donors. Roughly uniform sequencing depth across donors was assumed in presence/absence analyses, although this assumption may not hold. For the cohort, immune exposure information was limited to CMV serostatus. HLA typing was unavailable for some donors at each locus, so association tests used only the typed subset. Because counts were too low, some 16 rarely observed V segments, including chromosome 9 orphons, were excluded from the earlier analysis of 587 of the donors. A later analysis associated 16,951 TCR beta sequences with specific HLA alleles at a false discovery rate of 0.05. The classifier was reported to diagnose cytomegalovirus status with high specificity and sensitivity in both the original cohort and the validation cohort. An earlier analysis of 587 of the donors showed that most TCR beta V segments appeared in productive rearrangements either about 90% or about 30% of the time, which broadly matched IMGT annotations. The study gave a list of more than 150 TCR beta chains associated with cytomegalovirus. In a later analysis, HLA-associated TCR beta chains were found to be more clonally expanded and to have lower generation probabilities than equally common non-associated chains. A later genetic analysis reported fewer N-insertions in productive TCRs among donors in an Asian-associated ancestry cluster than the approximately 670-donor mean. According to a later analysis, TCR association rates differed among HLA loci, with DRB1 alleles showing the most associated TCRs and HLA-C alleles showing the fewest. The 87-base-pair reads could not distinguish some IMGT-functional V segments, including TRBV6-2 and TRBV6-3, so those segments were excluded.

The chain uses TRBV28 and TRBJ1-5; TRBD1 lines up with 10 middle nucleotides. The sequence was obtained from a man aged 30 to 39 in good health and CMV-seropositive. The material sequenced was PBMCs. The sequenced DNA is TGTGCCAGCAGCCCTCCGGGACAGGGGTATCAGCCCCAGCATTTT. The encoded protein is CASSPPGQGYQPQHF.